These 31 T cell receptor beta chains were all obtained from the same sample, sequenced in a study of beta chain features in type 1 diabetes. Reverse transcribing all isolated RNA meant expressed TCRB transcripts were sequenced. Measured with immunoSEQ multiplex PCR; TCRdb has only the in-frame clones, and not every one. The sample includes over 300,000 clones, around 7.6% seen only once; the top ten take 0.44%. Sequencing was performed on central memory CD4+ T cells from blood. Receptors were obtained from a woman aged 18-29 years in good health.

This clone turned up a few times. This chain uses TRBV7-9 with TRBJ2-7; tentatively, D is TRBD1 or TRBD2 (5 bases each). Germline lookup yields CDR1 SEHNR and CDR2 FQNEAQ (reference sequence). CDR3 length: 14 residues. Trimming pared 1 base from V and 2 bases from J, leaving 9 bases between. DNA for the CDR3: TGTGCCAGCAGCTTAGGGGGGTTAGCCTACGAGCAGTACTTC. It encodes CASSLGGLAYEQYF.

This clone was counted many times. The gene calls are TRBV7-9 and TRBJ1-1; D uncertain. Germline CDR1 and CDR2: SEHNR and FQNEAQ (reference sequence). This CDR3 contains 14 residues. V was trimmed by 3 bases and J by 5 bases, leaving 13 bases between them. Written as DNA, the CDR3 is TGTGCCAGCAGCTTTGGCCAGGTTAAAACTGAAGCTTTCTTT. This codes for CASSFGQVKTEAFF.

This clone occurred many times. The chain couples TRBV5-4 to TRBJ2-1; 8 bases are a match to TRBD2. This CDR3 is built from 13 residues. Trimming took 10 bases from V and 7 from J; bases not matched to a gene: 10. Per germline, CDR1 SGHNT and CDR2 YYREEE (reference sequence). The CDR3 loop is CAASAGAGNEQFF. The CDR3 DNA reads TGTGCCGCCTCAGCGGGAGCGGGGAATGAGCAGTTCTTC. The full variable domain, its missing parts supplied by reference TRBV5-4 and TRBJ2-1, is ETGVTQSPTHLIKTRGQQVTLRCSSQSGHNTVSWYQQALGQGPQFIFQYYREEENGRGNFPPRFSGLQFPNYSSELNVNALELDDSALYLCAASAGAGNEQFFGPGTRLTVL.

The chain joins TRBV28 to TRBJ2-7; 7 positions agree with TRBD2. With V trimmed by 5 bases and J by 1 base, 14 bases remained unmatched. Germline CDR1 and CDR2: MDHEN and SYDVKM. This CDR3 comprises 17 residues. The CDR3 DNA follows: TGTGCCAGCAGTAGGGCGACTCAACTAGCGCGTTCCTACGAGCAGTACTTC. The encoded protein is CASSRATQLARSYEQYF.

A few counts support this clone. The chain joins TRBV6-6 to TRBJ2-1; tentatively, D is TRBD2 (5 bases). Germline loops: CDR1 MNHNY, CDR2 SVGAGI (reference sequence). CDR3 length: 16 amino acids. The V gene lost 6 bases and the J gene lost 2 bases, with 17 bases spanning the gap. The CDR3 reads CASRRNPTGTYNEQFF. As DNA, the CDR3 is TGTGCCAGCAGAAGAAATCCGACGGGAACCTACAATGAGCAGTTCTTC.

Only a few counts were recorded for this clone. The chain employs TRBV7-3 and TRBJ2-1, with a possible D match to TRBD2 (5 bases). Germline V lookup: CDR1 SGHTA, CDR2 FQGTGA. The CDR3 runs 12 residues. Deletions cut 5 bases from V and 6 bases from J, with 8 bases between. CDR3 coding DNA: TGTGCCAGCAGCCCGGGGAGCAATGAGCAGTTCTTC. Amino acids: CASSPGSNEQFF.

This clone has more than one count but fewer than ten. J is TRBJ2-6 and V is TRBV7-9; 12 bases line up with TRBD1. The CDR3 is made up of 15 amino acids. V trimming: 6 bases; J trimming: 13 bases; junction bases outside the gene matches: 10. From germline, CDR1 is SEHNR and CDR2 FQNEAQ (reference sequence). CDR3 in DNA: TGTGCCAGCAGTTCCGGGACAGGGGGCTTCAGGGTCCTGACTTTC. It translates to CASSSGTGGFRVLTF. The whole variable domain, filled in from reference TRBV7-9 and TRBJ2-6, reads DTGVSQNPRHKITKRGQNVTFRCDPISEHNRLYWYRQTLGQGPEFLTYFQNEAQLEKSRLLSDRFSAERPKGSFSTLEIQRTEQGDSAMYLCASSSGTGGFRVLTFGAGSRLTVL.

This clone was seen more than once but under ten times. For the CDR3, the DNA is TGTGCCAGCAGCTTAGGGGTAGCTGGAAACACCATATATTTT. This codes for CASSLGVAGNTIYF. The chain combines TRBV7-9 with TRBJ1-3; no firm D call. This CDR3 has 14 residues. Germline V lookup: CDR1 SEHNR, CDR2 FQNEAQ (reference sequence). V lost 1 base to trimming and J lost 2 bases, with 6 bases between them. Together with reference TRBV7-9 and TRBJ1-3, the CDR3 gives the full variable domain: DTGVSQNPRHKITKRGQNVTFRCDPISEHNRLYWYRQTLGQGPEFLTYFQNEAQLEKSRLLSDRFSAERPKGSFSTLEIQRTEQGDSAMYLCASSLGVAGNTIYFGEGSWLTVV.

Many counts were recorded for this clone. The chain carries TRBV28 and TRBJ1-1, with D hard to call. The V gene lost 6 bases and the J gene lost 10 bases, with 18 bases spanning the gap. CDR1 and CDR2 (germline): MDHEN, SYDVKM. The length of the CDR3 is 13 residues. CDR3 residues: CASRIPGGVIAFF. CDR3 DNA sequence: TGTGCCAGCAGGATTCCGGGCGGGGTGATAGCTTTCTTT.

This clone was seen many times. The chain employs TRBV7-2 and TRBJ2-1; 11 bases line up with TRBD1. Germline CDR1 and CDR2: SGHTA and FQGNSA. CDR3 length equals 16 residues. Trimming took 5 bases from V and 5 from J; bases not matched to a gene: 8. The CDR3 sequence: CASSLRTGGINNEQFF. The CDR3, as DNA: TGTGCCAGCAGCCTCCGGACAGGGGGCATCAACAATGAGCAGTTCTTC.

There are many counts of this clone. Other DNA sequences in this sample translate to the same CDR3. The chain is built from TRBV11-2 and TRBJ2-3; TRBD2 matches at 8 bases. CDR1 is SGHAT and CDR2 is FQNNGV in the germline V gene. With V trimmed by 1 base and J by 4 bases, 4 bases remained unmatched. This CDR3 has 15 residues. CDR3 nucleotides: TGTGCCAGCAGCTTAGTTGCGGGAGGAGCAGATACGCAGTATTTT. This encodes CASSLVAGGADTQYF.

This clone was seen many times. This chain uses TRBV7-9 with TRBJ1-2; D perhaps matches TRBD1 (6 bases). Trimming left V 2 bases short and J 4 bases short, with 20 bases between. CDR3 length: 17 amino acids. Germline CDR1 reads SEHNR; CDR2 reads FQNEAQ (reference sequence). The CDR3 reads CASSLWTGGLAVYGYTF. CDR3 nucleotides: TGTGCCAGCAGCTTATGGACTGGGGGCCTCGCCGTCTATGGCTACACCTTC.

The chain carries TRBV6-1 and TRBJ1-3; maybe TRBD1 (5 bases). Between the trimmed V and J ends, which lost 3 bases and 0 bases, there was a span of 6 bases. CDR1 is MNHNS and CDR2 is SASEGT in the germline V gene. The CDR3 sequence is 14 residues long. The CDR3 DNA is TGTGCCAGCAGTGAGGGGGACTCTGGAAACACCATATATTTT. Its protein is CASSEGDSGNTIYF.

The rearrangement uses TRBV18 and TRBJ1-2; D is uncertain. Germline lookup yields CDR1 KGHSH and CDR2 LQKENI. Trimming pared 3 bases from V and 4 bases from J, leaving 21 bases between. The CDR3 sequence is 17 residues long. Here the CDR3 reads CASSPAGRTALPYGYTF. The CDR3 bases are TGTGCCAGCTCACCGGCCGGTAGAACAGCTTTACCCTATGGCTACACCTTC.

This clone was found a few times. The chain carries TRBV7-4 and TRBJ2-7; D remains ambiguous. The CDR3 is 10 amino acids. Trimming cost V 1 base and J 10 bases, with 5 bases left between them. Per germline, CDR1 SGHVT and CDR2 SQSDAQ. The CDR3 nucleotides read TGTGCCAGCAGCTTAGGTTCACAGTACTTC. It translates to CASSLGSQYF.

This clone turned up a few times. The chain couples TRBV5-6 to TRBJ1-1; D perhaps matches TRBD1 (5 bases). The CDR3 spans 16 residues. Germline CDR1 is SGHDT and CDR2 is YYEEEE. Trimming shortened V by 2 bases and J by 6 bases, and 20 bases separated the two germline ends. DNA of the CDR3: TGTGCCAGCAGCTTTGGATCCTTCGGGGGACGCGCTGAAGCTTTCTTT. Protein sequence: CASSFGSFGGRAEAFF.

Many counts were recorded for this clone. V and J are TRBV9 and TRBJ2-1; 10 bases are shared with TRBD1. This CDR3 is built from 15 residues. The germline CDR1 and CDR2 sequences are SGDLS and YYNGEE. The ends lost 2 bases at V and 8 bases at J; junction bases unmatched: 7. CDR3 nucleotides: TGTGCCAGCAGCGTTGGGACAGGGGCTATGTATGAGCAGTTCTTC. It translates to CASSVGTGAMYEQFF.

This clone was counted only a few times. V and J are TRBV7-2 and TRBJ2-1; the D is unclear. The germline V gene encodes CDR1 SGHTA and CDR2 FQGNSA. The V end was cut by 6 bases, the J end by 2 bases, with 8 bases between. The CDR3 covers 13 residues. The CDR3 region is CASSYSTYNEQFF. The DNA for the CDR3 is TGTGCCAGCAGTTACAGTACCTACAATGAGCAGTTCTTC.

The table lists this clone with a few counts. The CDR3: CASSSQGYSYNEQFF. In DNA form, the CDR3 reads TGCGCCAGCAGCTCGCAGGGTTATTCCTACAATGAGCAGTTCTTC. The chain uses TRBV5-1 and TRBJ2-1, with a weak D call TRBD1 (5 bases). CDR3 length: 15 amino acids. The germline gives CDR1 SGHRS, CDR2 YFSETQ. Trimming took 3 bases from V and 1 from J, leaving 11 bases between them.

The chain is built from TRBV18 and TRBJ2-7; TRBD1 aligns across 7 bases. Germline loops: CDR1 KGHSH, CDR2 LQKENI. This CDR3 has 15 residues. The ends lost 3 bases at V and 0 bases at J; junction bases unmatched: 5. The CDR3 nucleotides read TGTGCCAGCTCACCGGGACAGACAACCTCCTACGAGCAGTACTTC. Amino acid sequence: CASSPGQTTSYEQYF.

The rearrangement uses TRBV11-2 and TRBJ2-5, with 10 positions matching TRBD1. The CDR3 covers 16 residues. CDR1 and CDR2 from the germline V gene are SGHAT and FQNNGV. The junction had 8 bases not matched to a gene; V was cut back by 2 bases and J by 5 bases. The CDR3 protein is CASSLLSGTGEETQYF. DNA of the CDR3: TGTGCCAGCAGCTTACTGTCCGGGACAGGGGAGGAGACCCAGTACTTC.

The V and J genes are TRBV5-4 and TRBJ2-2, with 9 bases lining up with TRBD2. Unmatched junction bases numbered 2, after V lost 2 bases and J lost 3 bases. The CDR3 contains 15 residues. Germline CDR1 reads SGHNT; CDR2 reads YYREEE (reference sequence). CDR3: CASSFPSGDTGELFF. The CDR3 DNA sequence: TGTGCCAGCAGCTTTCCTAGCGGGGACACCGGGGAGCTGTTTTTT. The full variable domain, rest sourced from reference TRBV5-4 and TRBJ2-2, is ETGVTQSPTHLIKTRGQQVTLRCSSQSGHNTVSWYQQALGQGPQFIFQYYREEENGRGNFPPRFSGLQFPNYSSELNVNALELDDSALYLCASSFPSGDTGELFFGEGSRLTVL.

This clone was recorded at least ten times. The J gene is TRBJ2-3, the V gene TRBV28; 8 bases agree with TRBD1. The CDR3 extends over 16 amino acids. Germline V gene lookup returns CDR1 MDHEN and CDR2 SYDVKM. With V trimmed by 3 bases and J by 2 bases, 7 bases remained unmatched. CDR3 in amino acids: CASSLDPGQVTDTQYF. The CDR3, as DNA: TGTGCCAGCAGTTTGGACCCGGGACAGGTCACAGATACGCAGTATTTT.

The V gene is TRBV4-2, the J gene TRBJ2-7; D is tentatively TRBD1 or TRBD2 (5 bases each). The V end was cut by 4 bases, the J end by 0 bases, with 13 bases between. From germline, CDR1 is LGHNA and CDR2 YNFKEQ. The CDR3 is made up of 15 amino acids. The CDR3 here is CASSPGTMSSYEQYF. In nucleotides, the CDR3 is TGTGCCAGCAGCCCCGGGACCATGAGCTCCTACGAGCAGTACTTC.

This clone was counted ten times or more. The V call is TRBV6-1, the J call TRBJ2-1, with a possible D match to TRBD1 (5 bases). This CDR3 has 15 residues. The V gene's germline CDR1 is MNHNS and CDR2 SASEGT. V lost 5 bases and J lost 2, with 13 bases in between. The CDR3 loop is CASSPRSRAYNEQFF. CDR3 bases: TGTGCCAGCAGTCCGAGGAGCAGGGCCTACAATGAGCAGTTCTTC.

The chain combines TRBV6-6 with TRBJ2-5; D tentatively fits TRBD1 or TRBD2 (5 bases each). Trimming cost V 7 bases and J 7 bases, with 19 bases left between them. The germline CDR1 and CDR2 sequences are MNHNY and SVGAGI (reference sequence). This CDR3 region has 14 residues. For the CDR3, the DNA is TGTGCCAGCACCCGGGGCGCGGACCCGGGGACCCAGTACTTC. It translates to CASTRGADPGTQYF.

This clone was seen only a few times. This sequence joins TRBV6-5 and TRBJ1-1; the D is unclear. The V end was cut by 5 bases, the J end by 1 base, with 11 bases between. CDR1 MNHEY and CDR2 SVGAGI come from the germline V gene. There are 14 residues in the CDR3. The CDR3 loop is CASSRSVTNTEAFF. The CDR3, as DNA: TGTGCCAGCAGTCGCTCGGTGACGAACACTGAAGCTTTCTTT.

This clone was observed a handful of times. This chain joins TRBV5-6 and TRBJ1-1; D might be TRBD1 (5 bases). The germline CDR1 and CDR2 sequences are SGHDT and YYEEEE. Trimming cost V 2 bases and J 5 bases, with 13 bases left between them. This CDR3 region has 14 residues. CDR3 protein: CASSFLTARTEAFF. CDR3 coding DNA: TGTGCCAGCAGCTTCCTGACAGCCAGGACTGAAGCTTTCTTT.

This clone was counted between two and nine times. The genes are TRBV6-5 and TRBJ1-2; the D gene is possibly TRBD1 (6 bases). Trimming stripped 4 bases from V and 8 bases from J, with 14 bases between. Per the germline V gene, CDR1 is MNHEY and CDR2 is SVGAGI. This CDR3 spans 13 amino acids. This chain's CDR3 is CASSSDSRTGYTF. CDR3 nucleotide sequence: TGTGCCAGCAGTTCGGACAGTCGGACGGGCTACACCTTC.

The chain recombines TRBV2 with TRBJ2-7, with TRBD2 matching 10 bases. Trimming took 3 bases from V and 4 from J; bases not matched to a gene: 6. The V gene's germline CDR1 is SNHLY and CDR2 FYNNEI. The CDR3 has 15 residues. DNA for the CDR3: TGTGCCAGCAGTGATCGGCTAGCGGGAGATTACGAGCAGTACTTC. Encoded protein: CASSDRLAGDYEQYF.

The V call is TRBV10-3, the J call TRBJ2-1; TRBD2 might be the D (6 bases). The CDR3 has 14 residues. Germline-derived CDR1 and CDR2 are ENHRY and SYGVKD. Trimming pared 6 bases from V and 6 bases from J, leaving 15 bases between. The CDR3 loop is CAIRGSGGRNEQFF. CDR3 sequence (DNA): TGTGCCATCAGAGGTAGCGGAGGACGCAATGAGCAGTTCTTC.